This TCR beta chain derives from a study of T-cell reconstitution after alpha-beta-depleted transplantation in children. The table lists this clonotype with a few counts. The CDR3 sequence is 13 residues long. Deletions cut 4 bases from V and 0 bases from J, with 8 bases between. Germline assignment: CDR1 SGHRS and CDR2 YFSETQ. Construction of the TCRbeta library involved unique molecular identifiers. TCRdb used MiXCR to reprocess the PCR reads, holding one entry per CDR3 protein. This table holds around 410,000 distinct CDR3 sequences, approximately 11% found once. Material: PBMCs from the stem cell graft donor, obtained from the stem cell graft. This sequence was found in a human donor who donated a stem cell graft to a child with acute myeloid leukemia. The chain recombines TRBV5-1 with TRBJ2-7; the D gene is possibly TRBD1 (5 bases). CDR3 nucleotide sequence: TGCGCCAGCAGCCCCGACAGCTCCTACGAGCAGTACTTC. Translating it yields CASSPDSSYEQYF.